The rows below give T cell receptor beta chains drawn from one sample of a study of CD8 T cells in ankylosing spondylitis. Each CDR3 protein gets one entry after TCRdb re-called the 5' RACE reads with MiXCR. The data contain 750,000 to 850,000 distinct CDR3 sequences, roughly 12% of them singletons. The sequenced sample was blood, either unsorted or a sorted T cell fraction (not recorded which). The receptors derive from a male donor with ankylosing spondylitis. Both conserved end residues are part of each CDR3. The order of the fields is clone size, D gene, V gene, J gene, CDR3 DNA, CDR3 protein. The D gene is left open where the match is weak. Rows may omit the clone size; those that give it use once, few, many or a size class.

>.|.|TRBV11-2|TRBJ1-2
TGTGCCAGCAGCTTAACAGGGCGGCGCTACACCTTC
CASSLTGRRYTF
>.|TRBD2|TRBV16|TRBJ2-1
TGTGCCAGCAGCCAAAGAGTAGCGGGGGTCTACAATGAGCAGTTCTTC
CASSQRVAGVYNEQFF
>.|.|TRBV20-1|TRBJ2-3
TGCAGTGCTGCGGGATTCACAGATACGCAGTATTTT
CSAAGFTDTQYF
>few|.|TRBV5-5|TRBJ2-2
TGTGCCAGCACCCGAGGAGCCAGGTCCCACAACACCGGGGAGCTGTTTTTT
CASTRGARSHNTGELFF
>few|.|TRBV30|TRBJ1-1
TGTGCCTGGAGTGTGTGGCAGAACACTGAAGCTTTCTTT
CAWSVWQNTEAFF
>few|.|TRBV6-2/TRBV6-3|TRBJ1-2
TGTGCCAGCAGTTACCCGCTATACTATGGCTACACCTTC
CASSYPLYYGYTF
>few|.|TRBV20-1|TRBJ1-2
TGCAGTGCTAGAGTTTACTATGGCTACACCTTC
CSARVYYGYTF
>once|.|TRBV12-3/TRBV12-4|TRBJ2-2
TGTGCCAGCAGAGACGACTATGAAGCCTACGGGGAGCTGTTTTTT
CASRDDYEAYGELFF
>few|.|TRBV4-1|TRBJ2-7
TGCGCCAGCAGCCAAGATTGGCTAGCGTCCTACGAGCAGTACTTC
CASSQDWLASYEQYF
>few|.|TRBV5-1|TRBJ1-4
TGCGCCAGCAGCTTGGTTGGACCAGCAACTAATGAAAAACTGTTTTTT
CASSLVGPATNEKLFF
>.|.|TRBV20-1|TRBJ2-2
TGCAGTGCTCGTCGAACGGGGCGGCCCTGGGGCACCGGGGAGCTGTTTTTT
CSARRTGRPWGTGELFF
>few|.|TRBV20-1|TRBJ1-3
TGCAGTGCTAGAGACCAGGGGATTGGTGGAAACACCATATATTTT
CSARDQGIGGNTIYF
>.|.|TRBV20-1|TRBJ2-1
TGCAGTGCTACGGCAGGCGGAAATGAGCAGTTCTTC
CSATAGGNEQFF
>few|TRBD2|TRBV7-2|TRBJ2-2
TGTGCCAGCAGCTTCAGTTTAGCGGGGGCGAACACCGGGGAGCTGTTTTTT
CASSFSLAGANTGELFF
>.|TRBD1|TRBV10-3|TRBJ2-5
TGTGCCATCAGTGGCCCGGGACAGGGAGCAGAGACCCAGTACTTC
CAISGPGQGAETQYF
>few|.|TRBV28|TRBJ2-5
TGTGCCAGCAGTTCAGGACTCGGGGGGACCCAGTACTTC
CASSSGLGGTQYF
>.|TRBD2|TRBV20-1|TRBJ2-5
TGCAGTGCTAGAGGAGGGACTAAGGAGACCCAGTACTTC
CSARGGTKETQYF
>few|TRBD1|TRBV28|TRBJ1-4
TGTGCCAGCAGTCGATCGGACAGGGGGGGTGAAAAACTGTTTTTT
CASSRSDRGGEKLFF
>few|.|TRBV5-1|TRBJ2-1
TGCGCCAGCAGCTCCCCTACAGGGTTTTCCTACAATGAGCAGTTCTTC
CASSSPTGFSYNEQFF
>.|TRBD2|TRBV2|TRBJ2-1
TGTGCCGCCAGTGATGCCGTGAGCAGGGGCCCTAGCGGGAGACGAGACAATGAGCAGTTCTTC
CAASDAVSRGPSGRRDNEQFF
>.|.|TRBV12-3/TRBV12-4|TRBJ1-6
TGTGCCAGCAGTTTCGGGGGTTACTCACCCCTCCACTTT
CASSFGGYSPLHF
>.|TRBD1|TRBV6-1|TRBJ1-1
TGTGCCATACTGGACAGGGAGACCACTGAAGCTTTCTTT
CAILDRETTEAFF
>few|.|TRBV20-1|TRBJ2-3
TGCAGTGCGCGTCCTACCTACACTAGCACAGATACGCAGTATTTT
CSARPTYTSTDTQYF
>.|.|TRBV21-1|TRBJ2-3
TGTGCCAGCAGCTCTTTAGGGGGACTAGCGGGAGTCACAGATACGCAGTATTTT
CASSSLGGLAGVTDTQYF
>.|.|TRBV6-1|TRBJ1-6
TGTGCCAGCAGTCCGCTCGGCCCCGATAATTCACCCCTCCACTTT
CASSPLGPDNSPLHF
>many|.|TRBV2|TRBJ2-7
TGTGCCAGCAGAGAGAACAGGGCCTTCGCCGAGCAGTACTTC
CASRENRAFAEQYF
>few|TRBD1|TRBV28|TRBJ2-5
TGTGCCAGCAGTTCTGGACAGGAAGAGACCCAGTACTTC
CASSSGQEETQYF
>few|.|TRBV27|TRBJ1-1
TGTGCCACCGGACCCTGGACAGAACCTCCCTTGGCTGAAGCTTTCTTT
CATGPWTEPPLAEAFF
>.|.|TRBV7-2|TRBJ2-3
TGTGCCAGCAGCGCGACAGTTCTTAGCACAGATACGCAGTATTTT
CASSATVLSTDTQYF
>few|.|TRBV7-9|TRBJ2-1
TGTGCCAGCAGCCATTCGGGCAAGGGGAGTCTCTATGAGCAGTTCTTC
CASSHSGKGSLYEQFF
>.|.|TRBV20-1|TRBJ1-5
TGCTGTGCTAGGACCGCAGGGAGGGGATACCAGCCCCAGCATTTT
CCARTAGRGYQPQHF
>.|.|TRBV27|TRBJ2-7
TGTGCCAGCAGTCGGTGGGGGGTCGGCTTCTACGAGCAGTACTTC
CASSRWGVGFYEQYF
>many|TRBD1|TRBV29-1|TRBJ1-1
TGCAGCGTCCTCATGGACAGGGGGCACACTGAAGCTTTCTTT
CSVLMDRGHTEAFF
>.|TRBD1|TRBV3-1|TRBJ2-5
TGTGCCAGCAGCCCTTGGACAGGGGACGAGACCCAGTACTTC
CASSPWTGDETQYF
>many|.|TRBV6-2/TRBV6-3|TRBJ1-1
TGTGCCAGCAGAGACGAGAGAGAAGCTTTCTTT
CASRDEREAFF
>few|.|TRBV6-2/TRBV6-3|TRBJ2-2
TGTGCCAGCAGTTACCACCTAGGACAGCCTATTAACACCGGGGAGCTGTTTTTT
CASSYHLGQPINTGELFF
>few|.|TRBV20-1|TRBJ1-1
TGCAGTGCTATGGAGGGCGGTAGGGACACTGAAGCTTTCTTT
CSAMEGGRDTEAFF
>few|.|TRBV2|TRBJ1-2
TGTGCCAGCAGCCGAAGAATCAGCTACACCTTC
CASSRRISYTF
>.|.|TRBV20-1|TRBJ2-7
TGCAGTGCTAGGGCCTCAACCTACGAGCAGTACTTC
CSARASTYEQYF
>few|TRBD2|TRBV18|TRBJ2-7
TGTGCCAGCTCACCACCATGGGCTAGCGGGATCTTGCACGAGCAGTACTTC
CASSPPWASGILHEQYF
>.|.|TRBV25-1|TRBJ1-1
TGTGCCAGCACCCGAAGCAGGGCCGGGCTAGCTTTCTTT
CASTRSRAGLAFF
>few|.|TRBV25-1|TRBJ1-2
TGTGCCAGCAGTGAAGTGAGGGGTTGGGGCTACACCTTC
CASSEVRGWGYTF
>.|.|TRBV20-1|TRBJ2-1
TGCAGTGCTAGAGTCAATACCAATGAGCAGTTCTTC
CSARVNTNEQFF
>few|.|TRBV24-1|TRBJ2-3
TGTGCCACCAGTGAGGGACTCCGAGGGGCCACAGATACGCAGTATTTT
CATSEGLRGATDTQYF
>.|.|TRBV6-1|TRBJ1-4
TGTGCCAGCAGCGCAAGAATCCCCCCTGCGGGACACGATAATGAAAAACTGTTTTTT
CASSARIPPAGHDNEKLFF
>many|.|TRBV5-6|TRBJ2-5
TGTGCCAGCAGCTTCCGACAGGACCCCTCAGAGACCCAGTACTTC
CASSFRQDPSETQYF
>few|.|TRBV12-5|TRBJ2-1
TGTGCTAGTGGTTTGAGAGACGGTGAGCAGTTCTTC
CASGLRDGEQFF
>.|.|TRBV7-3|TRBJ1-6
TGTGCCAGCAGCCCCCGACAGAATTCACCCCTCCACTTT
CASSPRQNSPLHF
>many|TRBD1|TRBV5-6|TRBJ1-1
TGTGCCAGCAGCATATGGGACAGACAACGGACTGAAGCTTTCTTT
CASSIWDRQRTEAFF
>many|.|TRBV4-3|TRBJ2-5
TGCGCCAGCAGCCAAGGCAGAGAAGAGACCCAGTACTTC
CASSQGREETQYF
>.|.|TRBV6-4|TRBJ2-5
TGTGCCAGCAGCTACGGGGGCGCGGGGCAAGAGACCCAGTACTTC
CASSYGGAGQETQYF
>few|.|TRBV20-1|TRBJ2-4
TGCAGTGGTACGGACAGCCGAACTACTCTAGCCAAAAACATTCAGTACTTC
CSGTDSRTTLAKNIQYF
>.|.|TRBV4-1|TRBJ1-4
TGCGCCAGCAGCCAAGATATACAGCAGAGGGAAAAACTGTTTTTT
CASSQDIQQREKLFF